This T cell receptor beta chain was sequenced during a study of beta chain features in type 1 diabetes. Study-level points and caveats: TCRB CDR3s were moderately but significantly shorter in Type 1 diabetes patients in all four CD4+ subsets. Naive, central memory and Treg TCRB repertoires seemed to resemble each other more closely in patients than they did in healthy donors.

As to this clone: Its antigen remains unidentified.

Germline V CDR1 and CDR2: MDHEN, SYDVKM. This CDR3 comprises 14 residues. J gave up 2 bases and V 8 bases, and 8 bases lay outside the gene matches. Central memory, naive, regulatory and stem cell-like memory CD4+ cells were sorted by CD45RO/CCR7/CD25/CD127/CD95/CD27. Expressed TCRB transcripts were sequenced, since all the RNA that had been isolated was reverse transcribed. Naive, central memory and regulatory T cell samples averaged roughly 3.4 million immunoSEQ reads each. Sequencing was performed with immunoSEQ multiplex PCR; in TCRdb, only in-frame clones are kept and a portion is missing. The data hold roughly 250,000 clones, with about 20% observed a single time.

The specimen sequenced was naive CD4+ T cells from blood. The sequence was obtained from a woman between 40 and 50 years old with type 1 diabetes. V and J are TRBV28 and TRBJ2-7; 8 nucleotides agree with TRBD2. CDR3 sequence reads: CASQRPGGPYEQYF. Here the CDR3 DNA reads TGTGCCAGCCAACGACCGGGGGGGCCCTACGAGCAGTACTTC.